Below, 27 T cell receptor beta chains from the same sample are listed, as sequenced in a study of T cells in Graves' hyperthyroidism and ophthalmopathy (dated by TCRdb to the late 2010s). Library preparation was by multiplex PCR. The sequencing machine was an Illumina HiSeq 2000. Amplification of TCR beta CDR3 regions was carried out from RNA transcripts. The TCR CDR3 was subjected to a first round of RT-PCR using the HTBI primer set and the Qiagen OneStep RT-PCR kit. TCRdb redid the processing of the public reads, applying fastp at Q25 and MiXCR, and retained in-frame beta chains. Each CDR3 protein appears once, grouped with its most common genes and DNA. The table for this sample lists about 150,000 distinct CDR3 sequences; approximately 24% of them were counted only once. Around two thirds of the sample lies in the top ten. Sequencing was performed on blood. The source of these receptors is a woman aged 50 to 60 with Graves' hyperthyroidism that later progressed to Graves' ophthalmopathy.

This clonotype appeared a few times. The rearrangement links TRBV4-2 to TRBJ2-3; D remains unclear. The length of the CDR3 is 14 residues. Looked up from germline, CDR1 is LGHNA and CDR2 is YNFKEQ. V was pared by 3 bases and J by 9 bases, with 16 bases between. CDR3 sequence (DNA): TGTGCCAGCAGCCAGGCGGTCGTGAGTGACACGCAGTATTTT. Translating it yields CASSQAVVSDTQYF.

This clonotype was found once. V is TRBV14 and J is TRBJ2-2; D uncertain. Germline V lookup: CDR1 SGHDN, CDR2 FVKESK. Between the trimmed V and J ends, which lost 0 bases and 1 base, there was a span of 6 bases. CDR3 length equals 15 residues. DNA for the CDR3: TGTGCCAGCAGCCAAGATGGAGTGAACACCGGGGAGCTGTTTTTT. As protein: CASSQDGVNTGELFF.

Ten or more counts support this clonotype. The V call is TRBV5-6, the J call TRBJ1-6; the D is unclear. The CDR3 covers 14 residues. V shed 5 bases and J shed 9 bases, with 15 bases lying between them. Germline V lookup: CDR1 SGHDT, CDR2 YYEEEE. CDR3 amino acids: CASSAPGRGSPLHF. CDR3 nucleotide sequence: TGTGCCAGCAGTGCTCCGGGGAGAGGTTCACCCCTCCACTTT.

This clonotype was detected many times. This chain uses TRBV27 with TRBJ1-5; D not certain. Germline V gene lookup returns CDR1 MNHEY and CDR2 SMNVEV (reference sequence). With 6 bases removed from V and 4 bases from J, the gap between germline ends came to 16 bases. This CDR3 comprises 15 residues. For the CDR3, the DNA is TGTGCCAGCAGGCGCGCCGGGAGGGATAATCAGCCCCAGCATTTT. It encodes CASRRAGRDNQPQHF.

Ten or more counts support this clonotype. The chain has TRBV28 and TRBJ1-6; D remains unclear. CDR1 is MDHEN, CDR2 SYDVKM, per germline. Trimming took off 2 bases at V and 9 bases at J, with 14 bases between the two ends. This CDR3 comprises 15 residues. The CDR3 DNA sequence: TGTGCCAGCAGTTTAGACCCCCTGGGGATTTCACCCCTCCACTTT. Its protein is CASSLDPLGISPLHF.

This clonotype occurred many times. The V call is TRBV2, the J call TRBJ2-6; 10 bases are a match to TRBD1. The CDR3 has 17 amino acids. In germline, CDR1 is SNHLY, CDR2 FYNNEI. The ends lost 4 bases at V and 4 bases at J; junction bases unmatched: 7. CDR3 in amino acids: CASSGDRGRSGANVLTF. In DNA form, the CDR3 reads TGTGCCAGCAGTGGAGACAGGGGGCGATCCGGGGCCAACGTCCTGACTTTC.

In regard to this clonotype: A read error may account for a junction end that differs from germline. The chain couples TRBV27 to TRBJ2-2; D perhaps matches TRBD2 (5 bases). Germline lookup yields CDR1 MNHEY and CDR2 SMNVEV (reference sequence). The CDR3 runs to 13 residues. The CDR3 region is CASKKRNIGELFF. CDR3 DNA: TGTGCCAGCAAGAAGCGGAACATCGGGGAGCTGTTTTTT.

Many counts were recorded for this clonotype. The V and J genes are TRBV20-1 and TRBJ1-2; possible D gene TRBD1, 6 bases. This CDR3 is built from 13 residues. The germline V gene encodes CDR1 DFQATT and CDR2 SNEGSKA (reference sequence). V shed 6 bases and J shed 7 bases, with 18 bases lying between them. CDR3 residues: CSARGGGLIGYTF. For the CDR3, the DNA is TGCAGTGCCCGAGGGGGGGGCCTAATTGGCTACACCTTC.

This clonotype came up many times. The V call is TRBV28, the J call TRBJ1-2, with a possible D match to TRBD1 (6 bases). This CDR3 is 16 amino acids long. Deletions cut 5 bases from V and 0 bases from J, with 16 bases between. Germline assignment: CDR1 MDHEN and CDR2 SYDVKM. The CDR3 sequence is CASSLGGAGTNYGYTF. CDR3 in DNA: TGTGCCAGCAGTCTTGGGGGCGCAGGTACTAACTATGGCTACACCTTC.

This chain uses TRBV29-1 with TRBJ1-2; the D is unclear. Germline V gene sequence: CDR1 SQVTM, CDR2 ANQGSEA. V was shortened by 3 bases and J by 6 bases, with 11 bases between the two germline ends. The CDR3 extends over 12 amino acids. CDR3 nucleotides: TGCAGCGTTGACGGACCGCCTAATGGCTACACCTTC. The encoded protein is CSVDGPPNGYTF.

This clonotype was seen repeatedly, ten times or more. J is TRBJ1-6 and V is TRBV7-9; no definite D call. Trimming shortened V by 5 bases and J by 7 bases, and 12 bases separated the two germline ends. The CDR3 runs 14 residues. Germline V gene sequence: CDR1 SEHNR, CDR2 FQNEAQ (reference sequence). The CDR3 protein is CASSPTVGNSPLHF. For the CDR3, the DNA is TGTGCCAGCAGCCCAACCGTCGGGAATTCACCCCTCCACTTT.

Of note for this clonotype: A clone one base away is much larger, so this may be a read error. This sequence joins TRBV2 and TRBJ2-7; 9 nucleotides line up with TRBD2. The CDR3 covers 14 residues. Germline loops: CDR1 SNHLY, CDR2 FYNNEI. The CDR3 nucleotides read TGTGCCAGCAGCAGGACTAGCGCAACCTACAAGCAGTACTTC. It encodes CASSRTSATYKQYF. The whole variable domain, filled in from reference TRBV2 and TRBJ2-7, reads EPEVTQTPSHQVTQMGQEVILRCVPISNHLYFYWYRQILGQKVEFLVSFYNNEISEKSEIFDDQFSVERPDGSNFTLKIRSTKLEDSAMYFCASSRTSATYKQYFGPGTRLTVT.

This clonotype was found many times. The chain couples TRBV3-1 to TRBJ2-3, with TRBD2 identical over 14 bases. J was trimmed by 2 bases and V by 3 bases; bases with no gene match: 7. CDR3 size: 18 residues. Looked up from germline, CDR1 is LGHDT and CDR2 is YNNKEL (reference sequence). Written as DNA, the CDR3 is TGTGCCAGCAGCCAGGCGGGACTAGCGGGAGTTAACACAGATACGCAGTATTTT. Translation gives CASSQAGLAGVNTDTQYF.

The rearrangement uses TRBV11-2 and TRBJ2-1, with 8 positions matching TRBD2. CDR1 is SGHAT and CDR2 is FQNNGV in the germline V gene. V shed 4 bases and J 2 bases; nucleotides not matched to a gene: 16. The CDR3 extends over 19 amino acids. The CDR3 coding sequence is TGTGCCAGCAGCTCCGGGGGGGGGGTTACAGCGGGACCCTACAATGAGCAGTTCTTC. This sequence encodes CASSSGGGVTAGPYNEQFF.

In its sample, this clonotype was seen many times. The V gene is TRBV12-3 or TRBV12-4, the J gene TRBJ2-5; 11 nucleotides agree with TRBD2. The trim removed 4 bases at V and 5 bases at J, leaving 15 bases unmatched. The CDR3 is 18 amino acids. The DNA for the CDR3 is TGTGCCAGCAGTTCCCTAGTAGCGGGAGGGATTAGGATCGAGACCCAGTACTTC. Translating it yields CASSSLVAGGIRIETQYF.

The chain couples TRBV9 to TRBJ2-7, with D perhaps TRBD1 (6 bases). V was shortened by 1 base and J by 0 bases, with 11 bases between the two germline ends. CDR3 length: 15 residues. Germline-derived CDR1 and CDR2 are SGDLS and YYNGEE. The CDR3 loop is CASSVKGQPSYEQYF. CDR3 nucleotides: TGTGCCAGCAGCGTAAAAGGACAGCCCTCCTACGAGCAGTACTTC. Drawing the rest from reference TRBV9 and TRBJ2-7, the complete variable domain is DSGVTQTPKHLITATGQRVTLRCSPRSGDLSVYWYQQSLDQGLQFLIQYYNGEERAKGNILERFSAQQFPDLHSELNLSSLELGDSALYFCASSVKGQPSYEQYFGPGTRLTVT.

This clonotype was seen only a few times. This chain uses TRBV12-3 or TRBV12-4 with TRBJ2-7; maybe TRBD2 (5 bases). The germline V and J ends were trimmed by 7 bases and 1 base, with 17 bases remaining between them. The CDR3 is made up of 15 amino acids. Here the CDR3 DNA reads TGTGCCAGCACCCACGGGGTATCCGGATCCTACGAGCAGTACTTC. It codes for CASTHGVSGSYEQYF.

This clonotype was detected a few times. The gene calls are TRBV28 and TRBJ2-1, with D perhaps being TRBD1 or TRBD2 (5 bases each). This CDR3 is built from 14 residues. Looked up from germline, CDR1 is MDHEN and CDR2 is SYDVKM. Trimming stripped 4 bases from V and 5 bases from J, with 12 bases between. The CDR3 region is CASSSDGGHNEQFF. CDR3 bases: TGTGCCAGCAGTTCGGATGGGGGACACAATGAGCAGTTCTTC.

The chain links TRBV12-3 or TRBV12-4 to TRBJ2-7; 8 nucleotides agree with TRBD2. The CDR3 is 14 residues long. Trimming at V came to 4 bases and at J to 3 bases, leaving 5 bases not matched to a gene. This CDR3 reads CASSSGTRFYEQYF. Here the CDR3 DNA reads TGTGCCAGCAGTTCCGGGACTAGATTCTACGAGCAGTACTTC.

The CDR3: CSAPRGTEQYF. The CDR3, as DNA: TGCAGTGCCCCCAGAGGGACCGAGCAGTACTTC. V and J are TRBV20-1 and TRBJ2-7; D is perhaps TRBD1 or TRBD2 (5 bases each). The CDR3 totals 11 residues. CDR1 DFQATT and CDR2 SNEGSKA come from the germline V gene (reference sequence). Trimming pared 6 bases from V and 6 bases from J, leaving 12 bases between.

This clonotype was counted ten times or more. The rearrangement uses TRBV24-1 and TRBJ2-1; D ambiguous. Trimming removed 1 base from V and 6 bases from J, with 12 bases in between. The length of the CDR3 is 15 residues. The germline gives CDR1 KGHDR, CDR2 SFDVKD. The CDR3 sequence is CATSDFGYTGNEQFF. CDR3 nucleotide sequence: TGTGCCACCAGTGATTTTGGCTATACGGGCAATGAGCAGTTCTTC.

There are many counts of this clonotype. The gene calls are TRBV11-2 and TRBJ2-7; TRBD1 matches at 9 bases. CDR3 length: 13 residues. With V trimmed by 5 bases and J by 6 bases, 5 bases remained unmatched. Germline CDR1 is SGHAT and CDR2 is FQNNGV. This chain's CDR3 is CASSLQGASEQYF. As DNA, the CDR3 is TGTGCCAGCAGCCTACAGGGGGCGAGCGAGCAGTACTTC.

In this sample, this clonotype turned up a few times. CDR3 protein: CASSRNAGGFQPQHF. CDR3 nucleotides: TGTGCCAGCAGCCGAAACGCGGGAGGGTTTCAGCCCCAGCATTTT. The J gene is TRBJ1-5, the V gene TRBV16; D is uncertain. The germline V and J ends were trimmed by 4 bases and 6 bases, with 16 bases remaining between them. CDR1 and CDR2 (germline): KGHSY, FQNENV. This CDR3 region has 15 residues.

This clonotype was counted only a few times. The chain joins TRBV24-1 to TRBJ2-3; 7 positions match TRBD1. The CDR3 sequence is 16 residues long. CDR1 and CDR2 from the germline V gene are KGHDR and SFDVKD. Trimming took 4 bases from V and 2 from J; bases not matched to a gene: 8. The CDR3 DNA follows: TGTGCCACCAGTGACTCTGGGACAGTACACACAGATACGCAGTATTTT. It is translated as CATSDSGTVHTDTQYF.

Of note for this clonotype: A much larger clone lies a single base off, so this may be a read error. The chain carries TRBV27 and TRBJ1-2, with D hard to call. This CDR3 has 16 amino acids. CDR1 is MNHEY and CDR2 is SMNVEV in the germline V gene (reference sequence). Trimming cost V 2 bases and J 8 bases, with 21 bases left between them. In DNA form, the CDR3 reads TGTGCCAGCAGTTTAGTTCTATCGGGCAGGTTTATGGGCTACACCTTC. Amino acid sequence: CASSLVLSGRFMGYTF.

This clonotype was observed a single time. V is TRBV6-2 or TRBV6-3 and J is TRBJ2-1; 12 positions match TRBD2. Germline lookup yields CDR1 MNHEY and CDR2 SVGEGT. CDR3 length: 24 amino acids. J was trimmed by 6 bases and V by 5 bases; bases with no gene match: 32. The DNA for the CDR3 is TGTGCCAGCAGTCAGTCTAAGCCGGGACTAGCGGGCCTGATCCCACGATCCCAGGTCAATGAGCAGTTCTTC. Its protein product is CASSQSKPGLAGLIPRSQVNEQFF.

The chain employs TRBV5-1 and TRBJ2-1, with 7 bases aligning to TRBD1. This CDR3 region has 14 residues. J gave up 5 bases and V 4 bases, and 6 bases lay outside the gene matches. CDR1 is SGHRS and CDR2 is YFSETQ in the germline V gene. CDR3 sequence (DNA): TGCGCCAGCAGCCGATACACAGGGGACAATGAGCAGTTCTTC. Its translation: CASSRYTGDNEQFF.